The 5 T cell receptor beta chains presented below share a single source sample, sequenced in a study of T cell repertoires in cytomegalovirus infection. TCRdb processed the reads anew with MiXCR; each CDR3 protein has one entry. The repertoire includes approximately 910,000 distinct CDR3 sequences, around a third of them detected once, and 11% to 15% sits in the top ten. Which antigens these TCRs recognize remains unknown. Source: cultured CD8+ T cells from PBMCs, taken from culture after CMV antigen stimulation. These receptors were collected from a human donor in good health (CMV status not recorded). Some clones in this sample may be carry-over from other donors' samples.

This clonotype was observed a handful of times. The gene calls are TRBV9 and TRBJ1-2; a possible D gene is TRBD1 (6 bases). Trimming removed 1 base from V and 1 base from J, with 17 bases in between. Germline CDR1 and CDR2: SGDLS and YYNGEE. The CDR3 is made up of 17 amino acids. The CDR3 is CASSVLDRTAFNYGYTF. DNA of the CDR3: TGTGCCAGCAGCGTATTGGACAGAACAGCGTTTAACTATGGCTACACCTTC.

This clonotype was counted only a few times. The V and J genes are TRBV9 and TRBJ2-1; 9 positions match TRBD2. CDR3 length: 19 amino acids. Germline V lookup: CDR1 SGDLS, CDR2 YYNGEE. Unmatched junction bases numbered 13, after V lost 3 bases and J lost 0 bases. The chain's CDR3 is CASSERLAGPYLSYNEQFF. In nucleotides, the CDR3 is TGTGCCAGCAGCGAGCGGCTAGCGGGGCCTTACCTCTCCTACAATGAGCAGTTCTTC.

This clonotype came up a few times. The chain uses TRBV19 and TRBJ1-2, with 7 nucleotides matching TRBD1. The CDR3 sequence is 15 residues long. Germline trimming cut 8 bases from V and 4 bases from J; bases unmatched to any gene: 13. CDR1 and CDR2 from the germline V gene are LNHDA and SQIVND (reference sequence). In DNA form, the CDR3 reads TGTGCCAGTCCCCAGCCGGACAGGTGCCTCTATGGCTACACCTTC. Translated, it gives CASPQPDRCLYGYTF.

The V gene is TRBV19, the J gene TRBJ1-5; the match to TRBD1 covers 12 bases. J lost 5 bases, V lost 3 bases, and 11 bases had no gene match. Germline-derived CDR1 and CDR2 are LNHDA and SQIVND (reference sequence). The CDR3 runs to 18 residues. The CDR3: CASSIPGQGALRYQPQHF. The DNA for the CDR3 is TGTGCCAGTAGTATCCCGGGACAGGGGGCGCTTAGGTATCAGCCCCAGCATTTT. Full variable domain (missing parts from reference TRBV19 and TRBJ1-5): DGGITQSPKYLFRKEGQNVTLSCEQNLNHDAMYWYRQDPGQGLRLIYYSQIVNDFQKGDIAEGYSVSREKKESFPLTVTSAQKNPTAFYLCASSIPGQGALRYQPQHFGDGTRLSIL.

Points on this clonotype: The germline gene is not matched at one end of the junction; a read error may be the cause. The genes are TRBV20-1 and TRBJ1-6, with TRBD1 matching 8 bases. The germline gives CDR1 DFQATT, CDR2 SNEGSKA (reference sequence). The CDR3 is 15 residues long. The DNA of the CDR3 is TGCAGTTTCCAGTTCCGGGACAGGAGTAACTCACCCCCCCACTTT. The encoded protein is CSFQFRDRSNSPPHF.